Ten or more counts support the clone carrying this T cell receptor beta chain. Antigen: not known. TCRdb used MiXCR to reprocess the reads, holding one entry per CDR3 protein. The sample lists under 150,000 distinct CDR3 sequences, roughly 8.2% occurring once. Germline V gene data show CDR1 as MDHEN and CDR2 as SYDVKM. The CDR3 consists of 16 residues. The germline V and J ends were trimmed by 3 bases and 3 bases, with 17 bases remaining between them. The sample belongs to a study of T cell repertoires in cytomegalovirus infection. Across the whole study: Shared public TCR beta signatures pointed to both CMV infection and a matching HLA type.

Study-wide results and limits: HLA-C-restricted CMV clonotypes gave the most frequent clonotype in two of eight donors.

V gene TRBV28 combines with J gene TRBJ1-1; tentatively, D is TRBD1 (5 bases). The receptor was isolated from a human donor in good health (CMV status not recorded). Some clones in this sample may be carry-over from other donors' samples. Sequencing was done on a sample of PBMCs. The CDR3 region is CASSFNLGGGDTEAFF. The CDR3 DNA sequence: TGTGCCAGCAGTTTCAACCTTGGGGGGGGGGACACTGAAGCTTTCTTT.